This T cell receptor (beta chain) was captured in a study of identical twins. For this clonotype: Sequence at one end of the junction differs from germline and may be a read error.

From germline, CDR1 is DFQATT and CDR2 SNEGSKA (reference sequence). CDR3 length: 16 residues. A universal primer site was added by template switching, and unique molecular identifiers were carried by the cDNA. TCRdb independently ran MiXCR on the 5' RACE reads; one entry per CDR3 protein. Of more than 600,000 distinct CDR3 sequences listed, about 20% are singletons. These data were also reused for a study on T cells expressing NK-cell markers.

The sequence derives from a woman aged 18-35 years in good health. Sequencing was carried out using PBMCs. The rearrangement links TRBV20-1 to TRBJ2-1; 9 bases line up with TRBD2. The CDR3 region is CSARPPGTSIYNELFF. As DNA, the CDR3 is TGCAGTGCTAGACCCCCCGGGACTAGCATCTACAATGAGCTGTTCTTC.